This T cell receptor (beta chain) was obtained from a study of shared clonotypes between healthy human individuals. Every unsorted PBMC PCR replicate was loaded with about 320 ng DNA, approximately 30,000 T cell genomes. Spread over ten immunoSEQ deep assay plates, unsorted PBMC DNA underwent sequencing. TCRdb's table, derived via immunoSEQ multiplex PCR, lists solely in-frame clones and lacks some. The sample has about 490,000 clones, 60% to 85% seen once. Study-level results: Enrolling few donors narrowed the genetic and exposure-history diversity that was represented.

V lost 0 bases and J lost 4, with 10 bases in between. The CDR3 contains 14 residues. Germline V gene lookup returns CDR1 SGDLS and CDR2 YYNGEE. Details on this clone: Its antigen is not known.

Input material: PBMCs. The chain links TRBV9 to TRBJ1-2; no firm D call. The source of this sequence is a woman in her thirties or forties in good health. Some clones in this sample may be carry-over from other donors' samples. The CDR3, as DNA: TGTGCCAGCAGCGTAGGGGCGGGGATCTATGGCTACACCTTC. Amino acid sequence: CASSVGAGIYGYTF.